The clone carrying this T cell receptor (beta chain) was observed a few times. Its antigen is not known. The sequenced template was cDNA made from the entire isolated RNA. TCRdb's copy holds only in-frame clones and misses some; the assay was immunoSEQ multiplex PCR. The data show approximately 280,000 clones, about 15% seen once. The CDR3 is 15 residues long. V dropped 3 bases and J dropped 0 bases, with 9 bases sitting between them. Germline assignment: CDR1 MNHEY and CDR2 SMNVEV (reference sequence). This specimen comes from a study of beta chain features in type 1 diabetes. Overall study findings and caveats: In all four CD4+ subsets, TCRB CDR3 length was significantly, moderately reduced in type 1 diabetes.

The clonotype originates from a man younger than 30 with type 1 diabetes. The sample consisted of naive CD4+ T cells from blood. The J gene is TRBJ2-1, the V gene TRBV27; a possible D gene is TRBD1 (6 bases). The CDR3 DNA is TGTGCCAGCAGTTTGAAGGGGGACTCCTACAATGAGCAGTTCTTC. It codes for CASSLKGDSYNEQFF.